The TCR beta chain described here comes from a study of blood T cell repertoires in COVID-19. Study-level information: Whether acute or convalescent, the COVID-19 samples came from the United States, Italy and Spain.

The CDR3 has 15 amino acids. Germline trimming cut 5 bases from V and 0 bases from J; bases unmatched to any gene: 2. CDR1 is SEHNR, CDR2 FQNEAQ, per germline (reference sequence). Some clones are missing from TCRdb's copy, which holds only in-frame ones; the method was immunoSEQ multiplex PCR. The data contain around 210,000 clones, around four fifths of them singletons. Source material: peripheral blood. This rearrangement joins TRBV7-9 to TRBJ2-2; 8 bases agree with TRBD1. The source is a man aged 55 to 70 with COVID-19, enrolled during active disease. The CDR3 nucleotides read TGTGCCAGCAGCAAACAGGGGGCGAACACCGGGGAGCTGTTTTTT. Translating gives CASSKQGANTGELFF.